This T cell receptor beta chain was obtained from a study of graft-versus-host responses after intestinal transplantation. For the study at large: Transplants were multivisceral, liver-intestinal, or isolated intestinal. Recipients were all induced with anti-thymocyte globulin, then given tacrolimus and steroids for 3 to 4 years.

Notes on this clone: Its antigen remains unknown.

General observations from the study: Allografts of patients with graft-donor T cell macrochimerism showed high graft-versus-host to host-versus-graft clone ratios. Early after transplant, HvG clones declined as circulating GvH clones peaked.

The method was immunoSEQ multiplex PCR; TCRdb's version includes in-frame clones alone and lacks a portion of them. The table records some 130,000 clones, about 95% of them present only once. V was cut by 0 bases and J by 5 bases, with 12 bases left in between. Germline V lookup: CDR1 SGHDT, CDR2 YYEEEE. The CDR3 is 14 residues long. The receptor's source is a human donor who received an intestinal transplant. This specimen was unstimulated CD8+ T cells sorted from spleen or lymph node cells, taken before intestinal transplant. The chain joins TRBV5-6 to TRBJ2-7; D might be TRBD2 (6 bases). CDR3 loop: CASSLGRGTDEQYF. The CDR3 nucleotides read TGTGCCAGCAGCTTGGGGAGGGGTACAGACGAGCAGTACTTC.